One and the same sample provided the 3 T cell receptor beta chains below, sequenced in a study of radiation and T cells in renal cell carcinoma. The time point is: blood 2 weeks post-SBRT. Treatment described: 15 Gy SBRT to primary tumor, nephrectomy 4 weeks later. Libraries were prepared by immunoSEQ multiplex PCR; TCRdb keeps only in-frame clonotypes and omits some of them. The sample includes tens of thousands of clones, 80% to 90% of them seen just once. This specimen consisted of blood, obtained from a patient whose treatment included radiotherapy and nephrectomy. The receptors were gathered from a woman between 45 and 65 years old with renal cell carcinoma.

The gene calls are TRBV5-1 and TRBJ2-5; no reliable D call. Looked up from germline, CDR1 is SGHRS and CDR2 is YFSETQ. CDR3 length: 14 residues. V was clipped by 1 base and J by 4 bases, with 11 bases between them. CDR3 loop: CASSLRVGRETQYF. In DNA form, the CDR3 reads TGCGCCAGCAGCTTGCGTGTGGGCCGAGAGACCCAGTACTTC.

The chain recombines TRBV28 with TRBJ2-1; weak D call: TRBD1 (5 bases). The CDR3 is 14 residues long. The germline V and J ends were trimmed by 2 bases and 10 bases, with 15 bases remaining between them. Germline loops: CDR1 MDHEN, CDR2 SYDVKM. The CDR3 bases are TGTGCCAGCAGTTTACCCACAGGACGACGGGAGCAGTTCTTC. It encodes CASSLPTGRREQFF. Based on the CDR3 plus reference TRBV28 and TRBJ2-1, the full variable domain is DVKVTQSSRYLVKRTGEKVFLECVQDMDHENMFWYRQDPGLGLRLIYFSYDVKMKEKGDIPEGYSVSREKKERFSLILESASTNQTSMYLCASSLPTGRREQFFGPGTRLTVL.

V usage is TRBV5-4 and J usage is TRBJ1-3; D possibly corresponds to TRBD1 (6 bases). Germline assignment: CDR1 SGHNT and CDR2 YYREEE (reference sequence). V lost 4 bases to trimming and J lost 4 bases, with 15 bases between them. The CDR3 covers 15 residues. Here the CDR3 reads CASSPGALKGNTIYF. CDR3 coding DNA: TGTGCCAGCAGCCCAGGGGCTCTTAAAGGAAACACCATATATTTT. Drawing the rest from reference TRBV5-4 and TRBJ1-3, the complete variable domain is ETGVTQSPTHLIKTRGQQVTLRCSSQSGHNTVSWYQQALGQGPQFIFQYYREEENGRGNFPPRFSGLQFPNYSSELNVNALELDDSALYLCASSPGALKGNTIYFGEGSWLTVV.